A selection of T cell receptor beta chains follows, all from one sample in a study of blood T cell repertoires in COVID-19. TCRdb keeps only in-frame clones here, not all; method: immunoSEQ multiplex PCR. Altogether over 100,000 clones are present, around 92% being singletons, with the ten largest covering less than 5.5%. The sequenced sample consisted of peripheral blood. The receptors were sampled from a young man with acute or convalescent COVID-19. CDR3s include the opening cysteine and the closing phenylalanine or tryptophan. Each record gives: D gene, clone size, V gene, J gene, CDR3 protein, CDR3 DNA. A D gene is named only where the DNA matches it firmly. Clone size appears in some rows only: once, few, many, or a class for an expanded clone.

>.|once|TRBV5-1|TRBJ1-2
CASSLAVTDTVFYTF
TGCGCCAGCAGCTTGGCCGTGACAGATACCGTCTTCTACACCTTC
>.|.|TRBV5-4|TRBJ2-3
CASSFGQRTDTQYF
TGTGCCAGCAGCTTTGGACAGCGCACAGATACGCAGTATTTT
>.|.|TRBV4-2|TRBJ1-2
CASSLRTAKKTNYGYTF
TGTGCCAGCAGCCTTAGGACAGCAAAGAAAACCAACTATGGCTACACCTTC
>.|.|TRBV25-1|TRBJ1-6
CAAGSDNSPLHF
TGTGCCGCGGGGAGTGATAATTCACCCCTCCACTTT
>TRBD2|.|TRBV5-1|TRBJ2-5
CASSRASGGPETQYF
TGCGCCAGCAGCCGGGCCAGCGGGGGACCAGAGACCCAGTACTTC
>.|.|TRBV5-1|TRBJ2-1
CASSLAGRRSYNEQFF
TGCGCCAGCAGCTTGGCCGGGCGGAGGTCCTACAATGAGCAGTTCTTC
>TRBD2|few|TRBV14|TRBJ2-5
CASSQYLASGSEETQYF
TGTGCCAGCAGCCAATACCTAGCTAGCGGGAGTGAGGAGACCCAGTACTTC
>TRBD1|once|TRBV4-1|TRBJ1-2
CASSPGGGAVYGYTF
TGCGCCAGCAGCCCAGGAGGGGGCGCCGTCTATGGCTACACCTTC
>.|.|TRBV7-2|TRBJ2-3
CASRSGSTDTQYF
TGTGCCAGCAGGAGCGGTAGCACAGATACGCAGTATTTT
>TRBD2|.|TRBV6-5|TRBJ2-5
CASSYGAGGGAETQYF
TGTGCCAGCAGTTATGGAGCGGGAGGGGGGGCAGAGACCCAGTACTTC
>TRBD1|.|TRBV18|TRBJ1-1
CASSPLDRTEAFF
TGTGCCAGCTCACCACTGGACAGGACTGAAGCTTTCTTT
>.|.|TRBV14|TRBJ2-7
CASGRTGSYEQYF
TGTGCCAGCGGAAGAACAGGTTCCTACGAGCAGTACTTC
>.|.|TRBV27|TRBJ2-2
CASAVVGGGELFF
TGTGCCAGCGCGGTCGTGGGTGGCGGGGAGCTGTTTTTT
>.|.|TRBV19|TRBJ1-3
CASSHGNTIYF
TGTGCCAGTAGTCATGGAAACACCATATATTTT
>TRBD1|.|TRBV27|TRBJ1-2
CASREFGQGAVGYTF
TGTGCCAGCAGAGAATTTGGGCAGGGGGCCGTCGGCTACACCTTC
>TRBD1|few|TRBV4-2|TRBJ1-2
CASSQDPGQTNYGYTF
TGTGCCAGCAGCCAAGACCCGGGACAGACTAACTATGGCTACACCTTC
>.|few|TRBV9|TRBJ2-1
CASSGGTNWVDEQFF
TGTGCCAGCAGCGGAGGGACAAATTGGGTCGATGAGCAGTTCTTC
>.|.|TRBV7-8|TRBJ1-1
CASSLVPGSNTEAFF
TGTGCCAGCAGCTTAGTTCCAGGGTCGAACACTGAAGCTTTCTTT
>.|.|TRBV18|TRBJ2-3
CASSPPGASTDTQYF
TGTGCCAGCTCACCACCAGGGGCGAGCACAGATACGCAGTATTTT
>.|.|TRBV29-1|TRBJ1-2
CSVLAFYGYTF
TGCAGCGTTTTAGCCTTCTATGGCTACACCTTC
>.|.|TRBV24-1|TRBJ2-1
CATSIGEFNEQFF
TGTGCCACCAGCATTGGGGAGTTCAATGAGCAGTTCTTC
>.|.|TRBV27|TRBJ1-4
CASSRGGNEKLFF
TGTGCCAGCAGTCGAGGGGGTAATGAAAAACTGTTTTTT
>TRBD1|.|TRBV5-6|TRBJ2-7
CASSSGQGTEQYF
TGTGCCAGCAGTTCGGGACAGGGGACCGAGCAGTACTTC
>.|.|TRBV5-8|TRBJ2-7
CASSLSTGDSYEQYF
TGTGCCAGCAGCTTAAGTACAGGCGACTCCTACGAGCAGTACTTC
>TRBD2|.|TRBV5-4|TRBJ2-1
CASSRGTSGRSYNEQFF
TGTGCCAGCAGCCGTGGGACTAGCGGGAGGTCCTACAATGAGCAGTTCTTC
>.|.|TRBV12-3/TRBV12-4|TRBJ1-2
CASSYGTNYGYTF
TGTGCCAGCAGCTACGGGACAAACTATGGCTACACCTTC
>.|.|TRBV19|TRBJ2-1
CASSIIFAGDSYNEQFF
TGTGCCAGTAGTATTATTTTCGCCGGGGACTCCTACAATGAGCAGTTCTTC
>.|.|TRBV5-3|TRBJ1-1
CARSLNLGGNTEAFF
TGTGCCAGAAGCTTGAATCTTGGAGGGAACACTGAAGCTTTCTTT
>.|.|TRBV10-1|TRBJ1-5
CASSESPGLYSNQPQHF
TGCGCCAGCAGTGAGTCGCCAGGCCTTTATAGCAATCAGCCCCAGCATTTT
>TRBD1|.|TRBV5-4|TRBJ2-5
CASSSGQLQETQYF
TGTGCCAGCAGCTCGGGACAGTTGCAAGAGACCCAGTACTTC
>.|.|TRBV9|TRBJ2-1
CASSVGGTYNEQFF
TGTGCCAGCAGCGTTGGCGGCACCTACAATGAGCAGTTCTTC
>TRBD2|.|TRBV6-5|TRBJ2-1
CASRTSGRDEQFF
TGTGCCAGCAGGACTAGCGGGAGGGATGAGCAGTTCTTC
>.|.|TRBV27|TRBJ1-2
CASRLTGTNYGYTF
TGTGCCAGCAGACTTACGGGGACTAACTATGGCTACACCTTC